This T cell receptor beta chain stems from a study of human T cells and chemical hapten exposure. Unique molecular identifiers were attached to individual cDNA molecules within the library. TCRdb itself ran the RACE reads through MiXCR, one entry per CDR3 protein. The sample gives roughly 120,000 distinct CDR3 sequences, approximately 8.3% of which show up once; 1.5% to 2% is in the top ten. This clonotype was seen more than once but under ten times. The antigen is undetermined. General study results and limits: With DPC sensitization, TCRs exceeding 1 in 1000 frequency showed no change.

Time point given: healthy volunteer bleed at 2 weeks. The total RNA was obtained from whole blood that was not fractionated. This TCR was recovered from a male donor in good health. Some clones in this sample may be carry-over from other donors' samples. The material sequenced was whole blood.

The CDR3 loop reads CASSQIPGQGVGSYGYTF. CDR3 coding DNA: TGTGCCAGCAGCCAGATCCCGGGACAGGGGGTCGGAAGCTATGGCTACACCTTC. This chain joins TRBV4-2 and TRBJ1-2; 11 positions agree with TRBD1. The J segment lost 4 bases and the V segment lost 3 bases, leaving 13 bases of the junction unmatched. Germline assignment: CDR1 LGHNA and CDR2 YNFKEQ. The CDR3 is made up of 18 amino acids.